This T cell receptor (beta chain) was sequenced for a study of cytomegalovirus exposure and HLA in healthy donors. This clone was detected only a few times. The CDR3 extends over 16 amino acids. V lost 1 base and J 3 bases, leaving 15 bases between the germline ends. From germline, CDR1 is SGHVS and CDR2 FQNEAQ. Participants comprised healthy donors of bone marrow. PCR employed 60 Vbeta and 13 Jbeta primers. Under the authors' procedure: Per a later analysis, the number of unique TCR beta chains was about 80 million, of which some 9.9 million were shared. This table comes from immunoSEQ multiplex PCR, and its TCRdb copy is limited to in-frame clones, with some not included. The D gene and trimming were derived from the DNA, and the V and J assignments and clone size from that table. The sample lists 90,000 to 110,000 clones, 70% to 75% seen once, with roughly 1.3% in the top ten.

The receptor comes from a man aged 35-49 years in good health and CMV-seronegative. The chain links TRBV7-8 to TRBJ1-2, with TRBD1 as a possible D gene (5 bases). The sequenced sample consisted of PBMCs. CDR3 coding DNA: TGTGCCAGCAGCTTAGGGGTTGGGGGGGTTGACTATGGCTACACCTTC. It codes for CASSLGVGGVDYGYTF.